A selection of T cell receptor beta chains follows, all from one sample in a study of blood T cell repertoires in COVID-19. The repertoire was sequenced with immunoSEQ multiplex PCR; TCRdb's copy has only in-frame clones and lacks some. The sample has a few hundred thousand clones, around 90% seen once. The sequencing input was PBMCs or T cells enriched from blood (not recorded which). The receptor source for this set is a man aged 18-30 years with acute COVID-19. CDR3s include the opening cysteine and the closing phenylalanine or tryptophan. D genes are given only for firm matches. Clone size is not always given. Where it is, it says once, few, many or a class for expanded clones.

v_gene,d_gene,j_gene,abundance,CDR3aa,CDR3nt
TRBV13,NA,TRBJ2-2,NA,CASSLHQEGTGELFF,TGTGCCAGCAGCCTCCATCAGGAGGGGACCGGGGAGCTGTTTTTT
TRBV5-4,TRBD2,TRBJ2-1,few,CASSTAGGPQGEQFF,TGTGCCAGCAGTACTGCGGGAGGGCCACAAGGAGAGCAGTTCTTC
TRBV6-5,NA,TRBJ2-3,NA,CASSSETDTQYF,TGTGCCAGCAGCTCCGAGACAGATACGCAGTATTTT
TRBV6-2/TRBV6-3,TRBD1,TRBJ1-5,NA,CASSYSGTGVGNQPQHF,TGTGCCAGCAGTTACTCGGGCACAGGGGTGGGAAATCAGCCCCAGCATTTT
TRBV30,NA,TRBJ2-2,NA,CAWRGSNTGELFF,TGTGCCTGGAGAGGGAGTAACACCGGGGAGCTGTTTTTT
TRBV3-1/TRBV3-2,TRBD2,TRBJ2-4,once,CASSPAGLAGGNIQYF,TGTGCCAGCAGCCCCGCGGGACTAGCGGGCGGAAACATTCAGTACTTC
TRBV29-1,NA,TRBJ2-2,NA,CSVAGAGELFF,TGCAGCGTTGCAGGGGCCGGGGAGCTGTTTTTT
TRBV5-5,TRBD2,TRBJ2-1,NA,CASYSGLAENEQFF,TGTGCCAGCTACTCGGGACTAGCGGAAAATGAGCAGTTCTTC
TRBV5-1,NA,TRBJ1-6,NA,CASSPGGGTTPLHF,TGCGCCAGCAGTCCCGGCGGGGGAACAACACCCCTCCACTTT
TRBV15,NA,TRBJ2-2,NA,CATSRVRNTGELFF,TGTGCCACCAGCAGAGTCCGGAACACCGGGGAGCTGTTTTTT
TRBV11-3,NA,TRBJ2-2,NA,CASSWDIPLAPSNTGELFF,TGTGCCAGCAGCTGGGATATCCCCCTAGCGCCTTCGAACACCGGGGAGCTGTTTTTT
TRBV11-3,TRBD2,TRBJ2-5,NA,CASSGKGLALGETQYF,TGTGCCAGCAGCGGAAAAGGACTAGCTTTGGGAGAGACCCAGTACTTC
TRBV21-1,NA,TRBJ1-1,NA,CASSKARGRGTEAFF,TGTGCCAGCAGCAAAGCCAGGGGAAGAGGGACTGAAGCTTTCTTT
TRBV6-5,NA,TRBJ2-7,NA,CASSLTGTESYEQYF,TGTGCCAGCAGTTTAACCGGGACTGAATCCTACGAGCAGTACTTC
TRBV5-1,NA,TRBJ1-5,NA,CASSLEGGDNQPQHF,TGCGCCAGCAGCTTGGAAGGGGGGGATAATCAGCCCCAGCATTTT
TRBV28,NA,TRBJ2-7,NA,CASRLGYEQYF,TGTGCCAGCAGGCTAGGCTACGAGCAGTACTTC
TRBV28,NA,TRBJ1-2,NA,CASGAAGAGYYGYTF,TGTGCCAGCGGCGCGGCGGGGGCAGGGTACTATGGCTACACCTTC
TRBV30,NA,TRBJ2-2,NA,CAWTKRGNGELFF,TGTGCCTGGACCAAGAGGGGGAACGGGGAGCTGTTTTTT
TRBV19,TRBD2,TRBJ2-1,NA,CASSINGGNSYNEQFF,TGTGCCAGTAGTATAAACGGGGGGAACTCCTACAATGAGCAGTTCTTC
TRBV4-3,TRBD2,TRBJ2-1,NA,CASSQQAGGPNEQFF,TGCGCCAGCAGCCAACAAGCGGGAGGGCCCAATGAGCAGTTCTTC
TRBV19,NA,TRBJ2-1,NA,CASRVDSGNEQFF,TGTGCCAGTAGAGTCGATAGCGGAAATGAGCAGTTCTTC
TRBV30,TRBD2,TRBJ2-6,NA,CAWSVPHGGILGANVLTF,TGTGCCTGGAGTGTCCCCCACGGGGGGATACTTGGGGCCAACGTCCTGACTTTC
TRBV11-2,TRBD1,TRBJ2-1,NA,CASSLVTSGQGRLAFF,TGTGCCAGCAGCTTAGTCACCTCGGGACAGGGAAGGCTTGCGTTCTTC
TRBV4-3,NA,TRBJ2-1,NA,CASSQVTVLRSSYNEQFF,TGCGCCAGCAGCCAAGTTACGGTCCTTAGGAGCTCCTACAATGAGCAGTTCTTC